Presented here are 8 T cell receptor beta chains from one specimen sequenced in a study of T cells of healthy individuals. Each CDR3 protein is one row after TCRdb ran MiXCR on the 5' RACE reads. Of nearly 100,000 distinct CDR3 sequences listed, around 17% were seen once; the top ten hold 6.2%. The receptor set was obtained from a human donor in good health.

The rearrangement links TRBV9 to TRBJ2-3, with 7 bases identical to TRBD1. V dropped 0 bases and J dropped 4; count of bases not matched to a gene: 11. The germline gives CDR1 SGDLS, CDR2 YYNGEE. CDR3 size: 17 residues. CDR3 loop: CASSVVGGQMGPDTQYF. The CDR3 DNA reads as TGTGCCAGCAGCGTAGTTGGGGGACAGATGGGGCCAGATACGCAGTATTTT.

This clonotype was seen a few times. This may be a read error, as it is one base from a much larger clone. The chain employs TRBV25-1 and TRBJ2-2; D remains ambiguous. Germline V lookup: CDR1 MGHDK, CDR2 SYGVNS. The CDR3 sequence is 13 residues long. The V and J ends lost 3 bases and 0 bases respectively, with 2 bases between them. DNA of the CDR3: TGTGCCAGCAGTGACCCGAACACCGGGGAGCTGTTTTTT. Translating gives CASSDPNTGELFF.

The V and J genes are TRBV7-9 and TRBJ1-4; D remains unclear. V lost 5 bases, J lost 8 bases, and 6 bases lay in between. Germline assignment: CDR1 SEHNR and CDR2 FQNEAQ (reference sequence). The CDR3 is 11 residues long. This CDR3 is CASSETEKLFF. The DNA for the CDR3 is TGTGCCAGCAGCGAGACGGAAAAACTGTTTTTT.

The chain combines TRBV9 with TRBJ2-5, with 8 bases aligning to TRBD2. The CDR3 spans 15 residues. The germline V gene has CDR1 SGDLS and CDR2 YYNGEE. The trim removed 1 base at V and 6 bases at J, leaving 8 bases unmatched. In DNA, the CDR3 is TGTGCCAGCAGCGTACTAAGCGGGAGTAGCCAGACCCAGTACTTC. Its protein product is CASSVLSGSSQTQYF.

This clonotype was counted only a few times. Here the CDR3 reads CASSIPRGGSNTGELFF. In nucleotides, the CDR3 is TGTGCCAGTAGTATCCCCAGGGGCGGGTCGAACACCGGGGAGCTGTTTTTT. The chain joins TRBV19 to TRBJ2-2, with D perhaps TRBD1 (6 bases). V was cut by 3 bases and J by 0 bases, with 14 bases left in between. The CDR3 totals 17 residues. The germline gives CDR1 LNHDA, CDR2 SQIVND (reference sequence).

This clonotype showed up just a few times. CDR3 in amino acids: CASSSGYEKLFF. The DNA for the CDR3 is TGTGCCAGCAGCTCGGGGTATGAAAAACTGTTTTTT. J is TRBJ1-4 and V is TRBV7-9, with unresolved D. CDR3 length: 12 amino acids. Germline CDR1 reads SEHNR; CDR2 reads FQNEAQ (reference sequence). Trimming shortened V by 4 bases and J by 6 bases, and 6 bases separated the two germline ends.

The rearrangement links TRBV4-1 to TRBJ2-7, with no clear D. The CDR3 covers 16 residues. CDR1 MGHRA and CDR2 YSYEKL come from the germline V gene. V dropped 0 bases and J dropped 3 bases, with 15 bases sitting between them. The CDR3 nucleotides read TGCGCCAGCAGCCAAGATCAATCTCGGCTGTTCTACGAGCAGTACTTC. It translates to CASSQDQSRLFYEQYF.

The chain has TRBV5-1 and TRBJ1-2, with 9 nucleotides matching TRBD1. Germline CDR1 and CDR2: SGHRS and YFSETQ. The V and J ends lost 4 bases and 0 bases, in that order; junction bases with no gene match: 10. CDR3 length: 17 amino acids. CDR3 protein: CASSNLDRGPTNYGYTF. For the CDR3, the DNA is TGCGCCAGCAGCAACCTGGACAGGGGACCGACTAACTATGGCTACACCTTC.